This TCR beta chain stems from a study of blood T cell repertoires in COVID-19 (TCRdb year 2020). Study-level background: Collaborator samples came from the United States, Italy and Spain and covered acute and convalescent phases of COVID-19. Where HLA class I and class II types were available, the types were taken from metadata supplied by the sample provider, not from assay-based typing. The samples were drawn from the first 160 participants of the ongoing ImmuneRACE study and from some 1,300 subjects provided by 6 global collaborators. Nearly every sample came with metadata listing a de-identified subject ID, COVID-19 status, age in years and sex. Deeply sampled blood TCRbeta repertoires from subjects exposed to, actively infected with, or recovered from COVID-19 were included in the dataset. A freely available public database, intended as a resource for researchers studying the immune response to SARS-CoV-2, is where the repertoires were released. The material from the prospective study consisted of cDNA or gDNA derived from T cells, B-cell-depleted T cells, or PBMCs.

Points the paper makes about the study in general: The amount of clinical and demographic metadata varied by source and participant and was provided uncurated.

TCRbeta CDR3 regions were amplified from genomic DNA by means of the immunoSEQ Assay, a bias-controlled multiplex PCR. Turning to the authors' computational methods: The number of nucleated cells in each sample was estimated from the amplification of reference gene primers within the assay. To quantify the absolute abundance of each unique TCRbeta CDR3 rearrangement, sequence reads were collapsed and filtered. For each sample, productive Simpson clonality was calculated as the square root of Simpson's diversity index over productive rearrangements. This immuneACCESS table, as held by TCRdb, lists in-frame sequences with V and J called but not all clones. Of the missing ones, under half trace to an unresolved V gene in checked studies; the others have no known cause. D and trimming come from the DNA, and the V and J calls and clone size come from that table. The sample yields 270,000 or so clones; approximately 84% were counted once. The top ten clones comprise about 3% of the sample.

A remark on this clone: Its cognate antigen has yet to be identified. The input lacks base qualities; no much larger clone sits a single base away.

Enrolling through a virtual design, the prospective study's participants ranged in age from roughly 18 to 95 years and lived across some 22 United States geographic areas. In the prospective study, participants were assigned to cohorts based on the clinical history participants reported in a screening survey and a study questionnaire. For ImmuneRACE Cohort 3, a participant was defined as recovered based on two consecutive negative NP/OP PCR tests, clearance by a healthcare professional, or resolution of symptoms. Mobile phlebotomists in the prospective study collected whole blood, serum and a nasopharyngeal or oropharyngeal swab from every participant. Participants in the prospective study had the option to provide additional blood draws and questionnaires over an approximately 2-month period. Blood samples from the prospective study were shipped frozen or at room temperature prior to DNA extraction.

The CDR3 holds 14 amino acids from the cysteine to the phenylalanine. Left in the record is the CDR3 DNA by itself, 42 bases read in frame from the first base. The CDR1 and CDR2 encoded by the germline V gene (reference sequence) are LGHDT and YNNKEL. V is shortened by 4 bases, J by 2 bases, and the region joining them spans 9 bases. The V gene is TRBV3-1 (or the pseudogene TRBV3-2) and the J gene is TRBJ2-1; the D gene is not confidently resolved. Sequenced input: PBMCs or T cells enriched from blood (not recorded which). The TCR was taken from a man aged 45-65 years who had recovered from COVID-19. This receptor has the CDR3 CASSLRGTYNEQFF. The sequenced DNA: TGTGCCAGCAGCCTGAGAGGCACCTACAATGAGCAGTTCTTC.